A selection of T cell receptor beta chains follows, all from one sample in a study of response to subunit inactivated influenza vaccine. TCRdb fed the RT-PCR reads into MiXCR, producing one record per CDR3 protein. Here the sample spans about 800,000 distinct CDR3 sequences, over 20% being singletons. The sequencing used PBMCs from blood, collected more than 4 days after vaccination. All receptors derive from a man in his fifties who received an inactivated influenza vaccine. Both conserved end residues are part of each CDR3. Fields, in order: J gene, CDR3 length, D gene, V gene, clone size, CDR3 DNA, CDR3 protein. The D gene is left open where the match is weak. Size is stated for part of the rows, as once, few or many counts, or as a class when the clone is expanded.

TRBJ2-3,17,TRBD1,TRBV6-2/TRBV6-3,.,TGTGCCAGCAGTTACTCCTGGCGGGACAGGGTCACAGATACGCAGTATTTT,CASSYSWRDRVTDTQYF
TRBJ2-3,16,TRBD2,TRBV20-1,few,TGCAGTGCTAGGTCTAGCGGGGTTCATAGCACAGATACGCAGTATTTT,CSARSSGVHSTDTQYF
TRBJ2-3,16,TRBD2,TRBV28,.,TGTGCCAGCAGTTTAGGGCTAGCGGGTTACCGACCGACGCAGTATTTT,CASSLGLAGYRPTQYF
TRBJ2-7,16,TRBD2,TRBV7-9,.,TGTGCCAGCACCACCCAGGGAGGGACGCCGTCCTACGAGCAGTACTTC,CASTTQGGTPSYEQYF
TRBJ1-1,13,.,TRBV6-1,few,TGTGCCAGCAGTCCGGGACACTACACTGAAGCTTTCTTT,CASSPGHYTEAFF
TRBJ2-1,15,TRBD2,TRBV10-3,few,TGTGCCATCAGAGAGGGACTAGCGGGACTCAATGAGCAGTTCTTC,CAIREGLAGLNEQFF
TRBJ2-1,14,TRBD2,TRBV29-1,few,TGCAGCGTTGATTGGGGGAGGGCGTACAATGAGCAGTTCTTC,CSVDWGRAYNEQFF
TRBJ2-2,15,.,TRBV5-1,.,TGCGCCAGCAGCTTGGAGGCAGGGGTGAGCGGGGAGCTGTTTTTT,CASSLEAGVSGELFF
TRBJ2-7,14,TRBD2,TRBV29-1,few,TGCAGCGTTGAAGGTAGCGGGAGGGGGTACGAGCAGTACTTC,CSVEGSGRGYEQYF
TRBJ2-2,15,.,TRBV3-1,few,TGTGCCAGCAGCCAAGGCGATGGTGCCACCGGGGAGCTGTTTTTT,CASSQGDGATGELFF
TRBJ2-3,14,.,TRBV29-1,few,TGCAGCGTTGTCGGGGGGCGTTTTTCAGATACGCAGTATTTT,CSVVGGRFSDTQYF
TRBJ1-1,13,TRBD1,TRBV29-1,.,TGCAGCGTTAGGGACAGGGGGAACACTGAAGCTTTCTTT,CSVRDRGNTEAFF
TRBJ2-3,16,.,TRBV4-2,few,TGTGCCAGCAGCCAAGCTGTTAGGGGAGACACAGATACGCAGTATTTT,CASSQAVRGDTDTQYF
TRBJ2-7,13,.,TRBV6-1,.,TGTGCCAGCAGTGGAACAACGGAGATTGAGCAGTACTTC,CASSGTTEIEQYF
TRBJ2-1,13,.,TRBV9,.,TGTGCCAGCAGCGCGCCCCCAGGGAATGAGCAGTTCTTC,CASSAPPGNEQFF
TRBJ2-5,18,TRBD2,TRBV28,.,TGTGCCAGCAGTCCGATGTCTTTGGTAGCGGGACCACAAGAGACCCAGTACTTC,CASSPMSLVAGPQETQYF
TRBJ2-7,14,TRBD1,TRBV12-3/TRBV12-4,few,TGTGCCAGCACTCGGCGACAGGGGGCATACGAGCAGTACTTC,CASTRRQGAYEQYF
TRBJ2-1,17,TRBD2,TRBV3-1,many,TGTGCCAGCAGCCCAACCCTGGGAGCGGGAGTTAGGATTGAGCAGTTCTTC,CASSPTLGAGVRIEQFF
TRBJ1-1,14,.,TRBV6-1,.,TGTGCCAGCAGGCTACAATGGCAGAACACTGAAGCTTTCTTT,CASRLQWQNTEAFF
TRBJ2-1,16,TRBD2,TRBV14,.,TGTGCCAGCAGCCAAGGACTAGCGGAAATTTCCAATGAGCAGTTCTTC,CASSQGLAEISNEQFF
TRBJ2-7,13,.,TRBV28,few,TGTGCCAGCCAGTACCCCAGCTCCTACGAGCAGTACTTC,CASQYPSSYEQYF
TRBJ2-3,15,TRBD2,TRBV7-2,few,TGTGCCAGCAGCTTAAGGGCGGGAGTCACAGATACGCAGTATTTT,CASSLRAGVTDTQYF
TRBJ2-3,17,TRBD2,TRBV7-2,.,TGTGCCAGCAGCTCCGGACTAGCGGGAGGGCTTGGAGATACGCAGTATTTT,CASSSGLAGGLGDTQYF
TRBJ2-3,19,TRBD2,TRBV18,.,TGTGCCAGCTCACCACGAGCCGGCACTAGCGGGACTAGCACAGATACGCAGTATTTT,CASSPRAGTSGTSTDTQYF
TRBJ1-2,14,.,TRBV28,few,TGTGCCAGCAGCCAACTCGGGGGAGGGGAAGGCTACACCTTC,CASSQLGGGEGYTF
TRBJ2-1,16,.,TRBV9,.,TGTGCCAGCAGCGTCGGACCCGGTGGGCCTAACAGAGAGCAGTTCTTC,CASSVGPGGPNREQFF